This is a list of T cell receptor beta chains from one sample in a study. TCRdb called the 5' RACE reads again in MiXCR, with one record for every CDR3 protein. The sample carries about 57,000 distinct CDR3 sequences, 28% recorded once. The sequenced sample was tumor-infiltrating memory CD4+ T cells sorted from the breast tumor. Source of these receptors: a female donor with breast cancer. CDR3s include the opening cysteine and the closing phenylalanine or tryptophan. D genes are given only for firm matches. Not every row has a clone size; where given, it reads once, few, many or a size class.

D gene: TRBD1
clone size: few
J gene: TRBJ2-5
V gene: TRBV5-1
CDR3 DNA: TGCGCCAGCAGCCAGGGACAGCCTCGGGAGACCCAGTACTTC
CDR3 protein: CASSQGQPRETQYF

D gene: TRBD1
clone size: few
J gene: TRBJ1-1
V gene: TRBV29-1
CDR3 DNA: TGCAGCGTTGAAGATGGGGACAGGGTGGGGACTGAAGCTTTCTTT
CDR3 protein: CSVEDGDRVGTEAFF

D gene: .
clone size: .
J gene: TRBJ2-3
V gene: TRBV29-1
CDR3 DNA: TGCAGCGTTGTCAGGGCCACAGATACGCAGTATTTT
CDR3 protein: CSVVRATDTQYF

D gene: .
clone size: few
J gene: TRBJ1-1
V gene: TRBV28
CDR3 DNA: TGTGCCAGCAGTGAACTTCGCACTGAAGCTCTCTTT
CDR3 protein: CASSELRTEALF

D gene: TRBD1
clone size: few
J gene: TRBJ1-6
V gene: TRBV20-1
CDR3 DNA: TGCAGTGCTAGAATGGGACAGGGGAATTCACCCCTCCACTTT
CDR3 protein: CSARMGQGNSPLHF

D gene: .
clone size: few
J gene: TRBJ2-5
V gene: TRBV7-3
CDR3 DNA: TGTGCCAGCAGCTCCCTAGGCAGTGGGGGGACCCAGTACTTC
CDR3 protein: CASSSLGSGGTQYF

D gene: .
clone size: few
J gene: TRBJ2-1
V gene: TRBV9
CDR3 DNA: TGTGCCAGCAGCAAAACTCCCGGGTTCCCCAATGAGCAGTTCTTC
CDR3 protein: CASSKTPGFPNEQFF

D gene: TRBD1
clone size: .
J gene: TRBJ2-5
V gene: TRBV5-1
CDR3 DNA: TGCGCCAGCAGCTTGGGGGGACAGGGGGCATCAGAGACCCAGTACTTC
CDR3 protein: CASSLGGQGASETQYF

D gene: .
clone size: few
J gene: TRBJ1-2
V gene: TRBV20-1
CDR3 DNA: TGCAGTGCTAGACCAATTGAACGACAGAACCCGAACTATGGCTACACCTTC
CDR3 protein: CSARPIERQNPNYGYTF

D gene: TRBD1
clone size: few
J gene: TRBJ2-7
V gene: TRBV29-1
CDR3 DNA: TGCAGCGCGACCCAGAGGACAGGGGGCGAGCAGTACTTC
CDR3 protein: CSATQRTGGEQYF

D gene: .
clone size: .
J gene: TRBJ1-5
V gene: TRBV24-1
CDR3 DNA: TGTGCCACCAGTGATTGGTGGCATTTT
CDR3 protein: CATSDWWHF

D gene: TRBD2
clone size: .
J gene: TRBJ2-1
V gene: TRBV30
CDR3 DNA: TGTGCCTGGATTAGCGGGAGTATCTACAATGAGCAGTTCTTC
CDR3 protein: CAWISGSIYNEQFF

D gene: TRBD1
clone size: once
J gene: TRBJ1-2
V gene: TRBV5-5
CDR3 DNA: TGTGCCAGCAGCCCGCTTATGACAGGGGACTATGGCTACACCTTC
CDR3 protein: CASSPLMTGDYGYTF

D gene: TRBD2
clone size: few
J gene: TRBJ2-7
V gene: TRBV5-4
CDR3 DNA: TGTGCCAGCAGCCAGGATGCGGGAGGAGGGTCCGAGCAGTACTTC
CDR3 protein: CASSQDAGGGSEQYF

D gene: .
clone size: .
J gene: TRBJ2-3
V gene: TRBV20-1
CDR3 DNA: TGCAGTGCTAGAGAAGTGTCCACAGATACGCAGTATTTT
CDR3 protein: CSAREVSTDTQYF

D gene: TRBD1
clone size: many
J gene: TRBJ1-1
V gene: TRBV7-3
CDR3 DNA: TGTGCCAGCAGCTCAACAGGGGAAACTGAAGCTTTCTTT
CDR3 protein: CASSSTGETEAFF

D gene: .
clone size: few
J gene: TRBJ2-3
V gene: TRBV6-5
CDR3 DNA: TGTGCCAGCACACGACCAGGCACAGATACGCAGTATTTT
CDR3 protein: CASTRPGTDTQYF

D gene: TRBD2
clone size: .
J gene: TRBJ2-7
V gene: TRBV7-9
CDR3 DNA: TGTGCCAGCAGCCCGGGGACTAGCGGGAGGGCCGGGGGGTACTACGAGCAGTACTTC
CDR3 protein: CASSPGTSGRAGGYYEQYF

D gene: TRBD2
clone size: few
J gene: TRBJ2-5
V gene: TRBV25-1
CDR3 DNA: TGTGCCAGCAGTACCCAGACTAGCTCCCAAGAGACCCAGTACTTC
CDR3 protein: CASSTQTSSQETQYF

D gene: .
clone size: .
J gene: TRBJ2-2
V gene: TRBV20-1
CDR3 DNA: TGCAGTGCTAGGTCGGGGGGCATCCCCACCGGGGAGCTGTTTTTT
CDR3 protein: CSARSGGIPTGELFF

D gene: .
clone size: few
J gene: TRBJ2-1
V gene: TRBV12-3/TRBV12-4
CDR3 DNA: TGTGCCAGCAGCAGGTACGATGAGCAGTTCTTC
CDR3 protein: CASSRYDEQFF

D gene: .
clone size: .
J gene: TRBJ1-5
V gene: TRBV5-3
CDR3 DNA: TGTGCCAGAAGCTACCTCGATTCTCAGCCCCAGCGTTTT
CDR3 protein: CARSYLDSQPQRF

D gene: TRBD1
clone size: .
J gene: TRBJ2-7
V gene: TRBV12-3/TRBV12-4
CDR3 DNA: TGTGCCAGCAGTTACAGGGGAACCCCCTACGAGCAGTACTTC
CDR3 protein: CASSYRGTPYEQYF

D gene: TRBD1
clone size: .
J gene: TRBJ1-6
V gene: TRBV6-6
CDR3 DNA: TGTGCCAGCACTATACGACAGGGGGTTAATTCACCCCTCCACTTT
CDR3 protein: CASTIRQGVNSPLHF

D gene: .
clone size: .
J gene: TRBJ2-5
V gene: TRBV7-3
CDR3 DNA: TGTGCCAGCAGCCCAGCAAACCAAGAGACCCAGTACTTC
CDR3 protein: CASSPANQETQYF

D gene: TRBD1
clone size: .
J gene: TRBJ1-5
V gene: TRBV15
CDR3 DNA: TGTGCCACCAGCGCTTGGACAGGGGTTAGTGATCAGCCCCAGCATTTT
CDR3 protein: CATSAWTGVSDQPQHF